Shown below are 30 T cell receptor beta chains from a single sample sequenced in a study of cytotoxic CD8 clonotypes in ibrutinib-treated CLL. Libraries were prepared by immunoSEQ multiplex PCR; TCRdb keeps only in-frame clonotypes and omits some of them. The sample has about 130,000 clones; around 84% are singletons. Sequences were derived from PBMCs, sampled after 24 months of ibrutinib treatment. The receptors were gathered from a human donor with chronic lymphocytic leukemia.

The DNA of the CDR3 is TGTGCCAGCAGTTACGGGACAGGGGGGAGTTACGAGCAGTACTTC. Its protein is CASSYGTGGSYEQYF. This chain connects TRBV6-5 to TRBJ2-7; TRBD1 matches 11 bases. The CDR3 covers 15 residues. Germline V gene data show CDR1 as MNHEY and CDR2 as SVGAGI. The V gene end was trimmed by 2 bases and the J gene end by 4 bases; junction bases not matched to a gene: 4.

The chain combines TRBV5-4 with TRBJ1-6, with D perhaps TRBD1 (5 bases). CDR3 size: 15 residues. V lost 3 bases and J lost 7, with 14 bases in between. Germline CDR1 SGHNT, CDR2 YYREEE (reference sequence). CDR3 sequence: CASSSMPDSNSPLHF. The DNA for the CDR3 is TGTGCCAGCAGCTCCATGCCCGACAGCAATTCACCCCTCCACTTT.

This sequence joins TRBV7-9 and TRBJ2-5; D is perhaps TRBD1 (5 bases). CDR1 and CDR2 from the germline V gene are SEHNR and FQNEAQ (reference sequence). This CDR3 region has 15 residues. V shed 2 bases and J shed 2 bases, with 12 bases lying between them. The CDR3 is CASSLFRDRQETQYF. The CDR3 DNA reads TGTGCCAGCAGCTTATTCCGAGACAGACAAGAGACCCAGTACTTC.

This chain joins TRBV5-4 and TRBJ2-7, with D possibly TRBD2 on 7 matching bases. Trimming left V 3 bases short and J 1 base short, with 17 bases between. Per germline, CDR1 SGHNT and CDR2 YYREEE (reference sequence). This CDR3 is built from 16 residues. The CDR3 sequence: CASSWGGRLGSYEQYF. The CDR3 DNA reads as TGTGCCAGCAGCTGGGGGGGGCGTTTAGGGTCCTACGAGCAGTACTTC.

This clone has only a few counts. This chain links TRBV18 with TRBJ1-2; no reliable D call. Germline CDR1 KGHSH, CDR2 LQKENI. The CDR3 spans 13 residues. Trimming left V 5 bases short and J 3 bases short, with 10 bases between. CDR3: CASSDQNYYGYTF. The CDR3, as DNA: TGTGCCAGCTCAGATCAGAATTACTATGGCTACACCTTC. Filled out from reference TRBV18 and TRBJ1-2, the complete variable domain reads NAGVMQNPRHLVRRRGQEARLRCSPMKGHSHVYWYRQLPEEGLKFMVYLQKENIIDESGMPKERFSAEFPKEGPSILRIQQVVRGDSAAYFCASSDQNYYGYTFGSGTRLTVV.

This chain connects TRBV7-2 to TRBJ2-7; no firm D call. This CDR3 comprises 19 residues. The V end was cut by 2 bases, the J end by 0 bases, with 23 bases between. Looked up from germline, CDR1 is SGHTA and CDR2 is FQGNSA. In DNA, the CDR3 is TGTGCCAGCAGCTTATACCCCAGAAGAGTCTCTAAAAGCTCCTACGAGCAGTACTTC. It is translated as CASSLYPRRVSKSSYEQYF.

This sequence joins TRBV11-2 and TRBJ1-6; tentative D call: TRBD1 (5 bases). This CDR3 region has 15 residues. The V gene lost 6 bases and the J gene lost 10 bases, with 19 bases spanning the gap. Germline V gives CDR1 SGHAT, CDR2 FQNNGV. In nucleotides, the CDR3 is TGTGCCAGCAGTTTCGCAGGGAACTTAGAATCACCCCTCCACTTT. Translation: CASSFAGNLESPLHF.

The table lists this clone with a count of one. The chain carries TRBV2 and TRBJ1-4, with D unresolved. The CDR3 runs to 14 residues. Between the trimmed V and J ends, which lost 0 bases and 4 bases, there was a span of 6 bases. Germline loops: CDR1 SNHLY, CDR2 FYNNEI. CDR3 loop: CASSEAGRNEKLFF. Written as DNA, the CDR3 is TGTGCCAGCAGTGAAGCAGGCCGTAATGAAAAACTGTTTTTT.

The V and J genes are TRBV4-3 and TRBJ1-2; D gene uncertain. Germline assignment: CDR1 LGHNA and CDR2 YSLEER. The CDR3 consists of 15 residues. The V gene lost 1 base and the J gene lost 4 bases, with 13 bases spanning the gap. The CDR3 DNA follows: TGCGCCAGCAGCCAAGCGCCGGGGAATGGCTATGGCTACACCTTC. Translating it yields CASSQAPGNGYGYTF.

The chain links TRBV6-6 to TRBJ2-1; no clear D. In germline, CDR1 is MNHNY, CDR2 SVGAGI (reference sequence). V lost 5 bases to trimming and J lost 9 bases, with 11 bases between them. This CDR3 is built from 12 residues. The CDR3 sequence is CASSQRTGEQFF. CDR3 sequence (DNA): TGTGCCAGCAGTCAACGGACGGGTGAGCAGTTCTTC.

This clone appeared a single time. At one end, the junction sequence differs from germline, possibly due to a read error. This chain connects TRBV7-3 to TRBJ2-1; no definite D call. CDR1 and CDR2 (germline): SGHTA, FQGTGA. The CDR3 loop spans 8 amino acids. The chain's CDR3 is CASSPLVF. The CDR3 nucleotides read TGTGCCAGCAGCCCGCTCGTCTTC.

The genes are TRBV4-1 and TRBJ2-5; 8 positions agree with TRBD1. After removal of 5 bases from V and 4 bases from J, the junction contained 9 bases not matched to a gene. The CDR3 consists of 15 residues. Germline V gene data show CDR1 as MGHRA and CDR2 as YSYEKL. The CDR3 region is CASSARTGLGETQYF. The CDR3, as DNA: TGCGCCAGCAGCGCCCGGACAGGGCTTGGAGAGACCCAGTACTTC.

The chain uses TRBV19 and TRBJ1-1; no clear D gene. Germline loops: CDR1 LNHDA, CDR2 SQIVND (reference sequence). CDR3 size: 13 residues. Trimming stripped 4 bases from V and 0 bases from J, with 6 bases between. The CDR3 nucleotides are TGTGCCAGTAGTAGGACCCTGAACACTGAAGCTTTCTTT. Translation gives CASSRTLNTEAFF.

J is TRBJ2-7 and V is TRBV30; D not resolved. This CDR3 spans 11 amino acids. V was clipped by 4 bases and J by 3 bases, with 7 bases between them. The V gene's germline CDR1 is GTSNPN and CDR2 SVGIG (reference sequence). The CDR3 nucleotides are TGTGCCTGGAACCGGGTCTACGAGCAGTACTTC. This codes for CAWNRVYEQYF.

The rearrangement uses TRBV28 and TRBJ1-4, with D uncertain. Germline V gene sequence: CDR1 MDHEN, CDR2 SYDVKM. V dropped 10 bases and J dropped 0 bases, with 12 bases sitting between them. CDR3 length equals 14 residues. CDR3 in amino acids: CATREETTNEKLFF. The CDR3 coding sequence is TGTGCCACCCGGGAGGAGACAACTAATGAAAAACTGTTTTTT.

Details on this clone: Other nucleotide sequences in the sample specify the same CDR3. This chain links TRBV10-3 with TRBJ1-3; no clear D gene. This CDR3 comprises 14 residues. The V and J ends lost 0 bases and 0 bases respectively, with 3 bases between them. CDR1 is ENHRY and CDR2 is SYGVKD in the germline V gene. The CDR3 DNA follows: TGTGCCATCAGTGAGTCAGTCTCTGGAAACACCATATATTTT. This translates into CAISESVSGNTIYF.

A remark on this clone: This sample includes further DNA sequences coding for the same CDR3. The chain joins TRBV30 to TRBJ1-3, with TRBD1 matching 9 bases. Germline loops: CDR1 GTSNPN, CDR2 SVGIG (reference sequence). V shed 2 bases and J 4 bases; nucleotides not matched to a gene: 9. This CDR3 spans 16 amino acids. The CDR3 reads CAWSFVTGGSGNTIYF. CDR3 nucleotide sequence: TGTGCCTGGAGTTTCGTAACAGGGGGCAGCGGAAACACCATATATTTT. Together with reference TRBV30 and TRBJ1-3, the CDR3 gives the full variable domain: SQTIHQWPATLVQPVGSPLSLECTVEGTSNPNLYWYRQAAGRGLQLLFYSVGIGQISSEVPQNLSASRPQDRQFILSSKKLLLSDSGFYLCAWSFVTGGSGNTIYFGEGSWLTVV.

V usage is TRBV4-2 and J usage is TRBJ2-3, with TRBD2 matching over 11 bases. This CDR3 contains 16 residues. Germline values: CDR1 LGHNA, CDR2 YNFKEQ. Trimming removed 4 bases from V and 1 base from J; junction bases left unmatched: 4. CDR3 amino acids: CASSRLAGGRTDTQYF. The CDR3 DNA sequence: TGTGCCAGCAGCCGCCTAGCGGGGGGCCGCACAGATACGCAGTATTTT.

The chain is built from TRBV5-1 and TRBJ2-1, with 13 nucleotides matching TRBD2. Germline V gene sequence: CDR1 SGHRS, CDR2 YFSETQ. V gave up 4 bases and J gave up 3 bases; unmatched junction bases: 7. The CDR3 sequence is 17 residues long. The chain's CDR3 is CASSIRLAGGNYNEQFF. DNA for the CDR3: TGCGCCAGCAGCATCCGACTAGCGGGGGGTAACTACAATGAGCAGTTCTTC.

The chain recombines TRBV5-1 with TRBJ1-2; the D is unclear. V lost 3 bases and J 8 bases, leaving 11 bases between the germline ends. Germline V gene sequence: CDR1 SGHRS, CDR2 YFSETQ. The CDR3 sequence is 12 residues long. The CDR3 spells CASSSSGNGYTF. Written as DNA, the CDR3 is TGCGCCAGCAGCTCGTCTGGGAACGGCTACACCTTC.

The chain joins TRBV5-1 to TRBJ2-1; D is undetermined. The CDR3 is made up of 14 amino acids. V was cut by 1 base and J by 0 bases, with 5 bases left in between. Germline-derived CDR1 and CDR2 are SGHRS and YFSETQ. CDR3 amino acids: CASSLISSYNEQFF. CDR3 DNA: TGCGCCAGCAGCTTGATTAGCTCCTACAATGAGCAGTTCTTC.

J is TRBJ2-2 and V is TRBV9, with D possibly being TRBD2 (6 bases). The CDR3 runs to 15 residues. The germline V and J ends were trimmed by 4 bases and 3 bases, with 13 bases remaining between them. Germline CDR1 reads SGDLS; CDR2 reads YYNGEE. CDR3 nucleotide sequence: TGTGCCAGCAGCCCCTCGGCGGGGCACACCGGGGAGCTGTTTTTT. Amino acids: CASSPSAGHTGELFF.

The chain uses TRBV9 and TRBJ2-3; D gene unclear. In germline, CDR1 is SGDLS, CDR2 YYNGEE. The CDR3 contains 13 residues. V was cut by 4 bases and J by 4 bases, with 10 bases left in between. The CDR3 loop is CASSLPVPDTQYF. Here the CDR3 DNA reads TGTGCCAGCAGCCTTCCAGTCCCAGATACGCAGTATTTT.

On this clone: The sample carries other DNA sequences with the same CDR3. The J gene is TRBJ1-1, the V gene TRBV7-2, with D unresolved. Per germline, CDR1 SGHTA and CDR2 FQGNSA. Trimming pared 5 bases from V and 4 bases from J, leaving 8 bases between. This CDR3 region has 12 residues. The CDR3 DNA reads as TGTGCCAGCAGCCCCGTGGGCACTGAAGCTTTCTTT. Residues: CASSPVGTEAFF.

In this sample, this clone turned up a few times. This chain links TRBV2 with TRBJ1-6; no clear D. Germline CDR1 is SNHLY and CDR2 is FYNNEI. The CDR3 is made up of 13 amino acids. V dropped 3 bases and J dropped 10 bases, with 10 bases sitting between them. CDR3 in amino acids: CASSDQAESPLHF. The CDR3 bases are TGTGCCAGCAGTGACCAGGCGGAATCACCCCTCCACTTT.

The chain uses TRBV5-6 and TRBJ2-1; D uncertain. Germline assignment: CDR1 SGHDT and CDR2 YYEEEE. This CDR3 is built from 11 residues. Deletions cut 2 bases from V and 9 bases from J, with 6 bases between. The DNA for the CDR3 is TGTGCCAGCAGCTTCTCCCGTGAGCAGTTCTTC. It encodes CASSFSREQFF. Based on the CDR3 plus reference TRBV5-6 and TRBJ2-1, the full variable domain is DAGVTQSPTHLIKTRGQQVTLRCSPKSGHDTVSWYQQALGQGPQFIFQYYEEEERQRGNFPDRFSGHQFPNYSSELNVNALLLGDSALYLCASSFSREQFFGPGTRLTVL.

The chain joins TRBV5-1 to TRBJ2-7; D possibly corresponds to TRBD1 (6 bases). The CDR3 is 15 residues long. Trimming shortened V by 0 bases and J by 0 bases, and 10 bases separated the two germline ends. Per the germline V gene, CDR1 is SGHRS and CDR2 is YFSETQ. CDR3 residues: CASSLGGQRSYEQYF. For the CDR3, the DNA is TGCGCCAGCAGCTTGGGCGGACAGCGCTCCTACGAGCAGTACTTC.

This clone was recorded a few times. The J gene is TRBJ2-2, the V gene TRBV5-6, with 15 bases identical to TRBD2. CDR3 size: 17 residues. With V trimmed by 5 bases and J by 2 bases, 4 bases remained unmatched. Germline CDR1 reads SGHDT; CDR2 reads YYEEEE. The CDR3, as DNA: TGTGCCAGCAGGACGGGACTAGCGGGGGGAAACACCGGGGAGCTGTTTTTT. Encoded protein: CASRTGLAGGNTGELFF.

The V gene is TRBV6-1, the J gene TRBJ2-7; D gene ambiguous. This CDR3 contains 13 residues. Per the germline V gene, CDR1 is MNHNS and CDR2 is SASEGT. The V end lost 4 bases, the J end lost 3 bases, and 10 bases lay between the germline ends. The CDR3 nucleotides read TGTGCCAGCAGTGGGCGACAAGGCTACGAGCAGTACTTC. Encoded protein: CASSGRQGYEQYF.

The chain joins TRBV5-1 to TRBJ1-5, with D possibly TRBD1 on 6 matching bases. Germline loops: CDR1 SGHRS, CDR2 YFSETQ. Deletions cut 1 base from V and 3 bases from J, with 20 bases between. The CDR3 is 18 amino acids. The CDR3: CASSLTTDSQTINQPQHF. In nucleotides, the CDR3 is TGCGCCAGCAGCTTGACCACGGACAGTCAGACCATCAATCAGCCCCAGCATTTT.